One sample yielded the 8 T cell receptor beta chains listed below, sequenced in a study of graft-versus-host responses after intestinal transplantation (dated by TCRdb to about 2021). Library preparation was by the immunoSEQ multiplex PCR assay. What TCRdb holds here is the immuneACCESS table cut down to in-frame rearrangements. Part of the clones is not present; checked against another copy, under half of the missing clones reflect an unresolved V gene, and the others are unexplained. The sample table contains about 98,000 clones; only one count was recorded for about four fifths of them. Approximately 18% of the sample rests with the top ten. These TCRs are of unknown antigen specificity. Per the publication, the time point label means: cells obtained before transplantation from donor or recipient. This material consisted of unstimulated CD8+ T cells sorted from spleen or lymph node cells, taken before intestinal transplant. Source of these receptors: a human donor who received an intestinal transplant.

V gene TRBV4-1 combines with J gene TRBJ1-2; D possibly corresponds to TRBD1 (5 bases). CDR1 is MGHRA and CDR2 is YSYEKL in the germline V gene. The CDR3 extends over 14 amino acids. Trimming removed 1 base from V and 4 bases from J, with 10 bases in between. The CDR3 DNA reads TGCGCCAGCAGCCAAGCAGGCGGGGCCTATGGCTACACCTTC. Amino acid sequence: CASSQAGGAYGYTF.

This chain connects TRBV5-1 to TRBJ1-1, with D maybe TRBD1 (6 bases). Trimming took 1 base from V and 1 from J, leaving 11 bases between them. Germline-derived CDR1 and CDR2 are SGHRS and YFSETQ. CDR3 length: 15 residues. The chain's CDR3 is CASSLLPGANTEAFF. The CDR3 DNA sequence: TGCGCCAGCAGCTTGTTACCGGGGGCGAACACTGAAGCTTTCTTT.

In nucleotides, the CDR3 is TGTGCCAGCGGTTATGGGGCATCTTCCTCCTACGAGCAGTACTTC. Its translation is CASGYGASSSYEQYF. J is TRBJ2-7 and V is TRBV28; a possible D gene is TRBD1 (5 bases). V lost 8 bases and J 0 bases, leaving 17 bases between the germline ends. CDR1 MDHEN and CDR2 SYDVKM come from the germline V gene. This CDR3 comprises 15 residues.

The CDR3 DNA reads TGTGCCAGCAGCTTAAAGTCCCGATCCAAGCGGGAGTGGGGCAATGAAGCTTTCTTT. This codes for CASSLKSRSKREWGNEAFF. This rearrangement joins TRBV13 to TRBJ1-1; D possibly corresponds to TRBD1 (5 bases). Germline V gene lookup returns CDR1 PRHDT and CDR2 FYEKMQ (reference sequence). The CDR3 runs to 19 residues. Trimming removed 2 bases at V and 7 bases at J, with 29 bases between.

The sample holds a few counts of this clone. This specimen includes other DNA sequences encoding the same CDR3. The rearrangement links TRBV28 to TRBJ1-1, with D unresolved. Between the trimmed V and J ends, which lost 2 bases and 0 bases, there was a span of 4 bases. Looked up from germline, CDR1 is MDHEN and CDR2 is SYDVKM. The CDR3 runs to 13 residues. The CDR3 nucleotides are TGTGCCAGCAGTTTAGCGCTGAACACTGAAGCTTTCTTT. This encodes CASSLALNTEAFF. The variable domain in full, completed from reference TRBV28 and TRBJ1-1, reads DVKVTQSSRYLVKRTGEKVFLECVQDMDHENMFWYRQDPGLGLRLIYFSYDVKMKEKGDIPEGYSVSREKKERFSLILESASTNQTSMYLCASSLALNTEAFFGQGTRLTVV.

This clone was seen just once. A read error may account for a junction end that differs from germline. V and J are TRBV11-3 and TRBJ2-7; D tentatively fits TRBD1 or TRBD2 (5 bases each). Germline loops: CDR1 SGHNT, CDR2 YENEEA. There are 14 residues in the CDR3. The CDR3 DNA sequence: TGTGCCAGCAGCTTAGTGGGGACCCACTACGGGCAGTACTTC. Encoded protein: CASSLVGTHYGQYF.

V and J are TRBV10-2 and TRBJ1-4, with D unresolved. This CDR3 is built from 15 residues. CDR1 and CDR2 from the germline V gene are WSHSY and SAAADI. Trimming left V 6 bases short and J 0 bases short, with 11 bases between. CDR3 in DNA: TGCGCCAGCAGGAGACGACACGCAACTAATGAAAAACTGTTTTTT. It codes for CASRRRHATNEKLFF.

The chain recombines TRBV10-2 with TRBJ2-1, with D possibly TRBD2 on 5 matching bases. This CDR3 contains 14 residues. Germline CDR1 reads WSHSY; CDR2 reads SAAADI. The V and J ends lost 2 bases and 5 bases respectively, with 10 bases between them. For the CDR3, the DNA is TGCGCCAGCAGTGAGGGCGGAGGTAACAATGAGCAGTTCTTC. Translating it yields CASSEGGGNNEQFF.